This T cell receptor (beta chain) originates from a study of cytomegalovirus exposure and HLA in healthy donors. Study conclusions and caveats: Within a later analysis, the majority of CMV-associated TCR beta chains appeared HLA-restricted.

The germline CDR1 and CDR2 sequences are LGHNA and YNFKEQ. This CDR3 has 18 residues. The PCR was carried out with 60 Vbeta primers and 13 Jbeta primers. Assay used: immunoSEQ multiplex PCR; TCRdb lists only in-frame clones, some missing. The sample yields 170,000 or so clones, around 81% seen once. This clone was seen only once. The antigen is undetermined. One junction end disagrees with the germline gene, perhaps due to a read error. The specimen sequenced was PBMCs. The sequence was collected from a woman aged 30 to 39 in good health and CMV-seronegative. This chain connects TRBV4-2 to TRBJ2-6; TRBD1 is a possible D gene (5 bases). The chain's CDR3 is CASSQVFQGRSGANGLTF. CDR3 in DNA: TGTGCCAGCAGCCAAGTCTTCCAGGGCCGCTCTGGGGCCAACGGCCTGACTTTC.